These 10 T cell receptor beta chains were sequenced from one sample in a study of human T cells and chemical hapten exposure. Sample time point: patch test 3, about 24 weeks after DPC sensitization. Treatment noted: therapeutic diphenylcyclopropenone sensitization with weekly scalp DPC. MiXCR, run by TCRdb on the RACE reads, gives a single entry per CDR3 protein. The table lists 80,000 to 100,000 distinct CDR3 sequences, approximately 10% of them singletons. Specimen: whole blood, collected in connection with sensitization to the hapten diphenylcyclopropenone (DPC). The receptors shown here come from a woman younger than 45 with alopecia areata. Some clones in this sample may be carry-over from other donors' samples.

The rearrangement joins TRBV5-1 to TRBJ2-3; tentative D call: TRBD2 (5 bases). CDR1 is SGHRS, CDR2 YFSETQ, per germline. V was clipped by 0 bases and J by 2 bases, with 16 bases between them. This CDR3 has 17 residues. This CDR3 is CASSLVERALYTDTQYF. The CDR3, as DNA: TGCGCCAGCAGCTTGGTGGAGAGGGCGCTCTACACAGATACGCAGTATTTT.

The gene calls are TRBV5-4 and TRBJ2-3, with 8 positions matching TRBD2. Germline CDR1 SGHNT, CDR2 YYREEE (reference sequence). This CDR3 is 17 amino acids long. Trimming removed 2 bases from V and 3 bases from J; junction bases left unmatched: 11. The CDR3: CASSFFSGGHRTDTQYF. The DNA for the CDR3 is TGTGCCAGCAGCTTTTTTTCGGGGGGGCATCGGACAGATACGCAGTATTTT.

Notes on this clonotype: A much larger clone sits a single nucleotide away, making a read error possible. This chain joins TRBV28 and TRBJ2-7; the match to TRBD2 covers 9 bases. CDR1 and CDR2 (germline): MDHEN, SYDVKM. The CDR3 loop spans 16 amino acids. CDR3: CASSPGTSSISYEQNV. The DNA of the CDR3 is TGTGCCAGCAGTCCTGGGACTAGCTCCATCTCCTACGAGCAGAACGTC.

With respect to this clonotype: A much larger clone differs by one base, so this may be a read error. The CDR3 DNA is TGTGCCAGCTCACCAGGAAGCGTGAGGGCCGGGACAGATACGCAGTATTTT. Protein product: CASSPGSVRAGTDTQYF. The V gene is TRBV18, the J gene TRBJ2-3, with D tentatively TRBD2 (5 bases). Germline CDR1 is KGHSH and CDR2 is LQKENI. CDR3 length equals 17 residues. V lost 2 bases to trimming and J lost 3 bases, with 18 bases between them.

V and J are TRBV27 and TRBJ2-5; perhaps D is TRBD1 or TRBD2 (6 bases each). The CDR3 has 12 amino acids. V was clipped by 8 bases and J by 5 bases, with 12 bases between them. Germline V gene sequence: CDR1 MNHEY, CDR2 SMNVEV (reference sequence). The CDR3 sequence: CASGGGGETQYF. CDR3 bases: TGTGCCAGCGGTGGAGGGGGTGAGACCCAGTACTTC.

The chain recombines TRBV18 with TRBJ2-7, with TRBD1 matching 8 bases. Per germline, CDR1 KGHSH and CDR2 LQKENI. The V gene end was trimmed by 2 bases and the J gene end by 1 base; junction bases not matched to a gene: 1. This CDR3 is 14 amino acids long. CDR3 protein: CASSPRDRSYEQYF. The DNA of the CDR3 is TGTGCCAGCTCACCAAGGGACAGGTCCTACGAGCAGTACTTC.

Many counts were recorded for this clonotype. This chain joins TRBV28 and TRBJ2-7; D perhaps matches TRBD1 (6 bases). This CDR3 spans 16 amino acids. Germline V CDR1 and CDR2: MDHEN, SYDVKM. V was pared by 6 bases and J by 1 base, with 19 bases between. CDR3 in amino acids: CASSLIDRWESYEQYV. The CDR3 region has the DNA TGTGCCAGCAGCCTCATCGACAGGTGGGAGTCCTACGAGCAGTACGTC.

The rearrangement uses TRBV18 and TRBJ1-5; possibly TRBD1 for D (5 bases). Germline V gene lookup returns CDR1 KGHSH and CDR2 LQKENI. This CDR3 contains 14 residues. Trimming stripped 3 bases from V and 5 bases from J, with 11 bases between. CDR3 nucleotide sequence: TGTGCCAGCTCACCCGGGACCCCGGATCAGCCCCAGCATTTT. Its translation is CASSPGTPDQPQHF.

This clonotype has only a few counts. CDR3 DNA sequence: TGTGCCAGCAGTTACAGCGAAGAAGAGACCCAGTACTTC. Its protein product is CASSYSEEETQYF. The V and J genes are TRBV6-2 or TRBV6-3 and TRBJ2-5; D not resolved. The CDR3 is 13 amino acids. From germline, CDR1 is MNHEY and CDR2 SVGEGT. Deletions cut 2 bases from V and 3 bases from J, with 7 bases between.

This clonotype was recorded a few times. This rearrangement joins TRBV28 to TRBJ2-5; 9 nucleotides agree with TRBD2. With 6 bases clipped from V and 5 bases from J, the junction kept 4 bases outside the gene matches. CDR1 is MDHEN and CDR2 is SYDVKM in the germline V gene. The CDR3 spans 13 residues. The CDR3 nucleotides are TGTGCCAGCAGGGCGGGGGGGCACGAGACCCAGTACTTC. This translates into CASRAGGHETQYF.